This T cell receptor beta chain stems from a study of CD8+CD57+ T cells in acquired aplastic anemia. Study-level background: Across the sorted CD4+ and CD8+ cells, DNA amounts averaged roughly 3.5 ug. As sequenced from healthy donors, CD4+ cells averaged roughly 11 million reads. Study outcomes and limitations: Found in both controls and patients were some 30 CD8+ CDR3 sequences. Significant differences in CD8+ Simpson's diversity were not observed between patients and controls.

In germline, CDR1 is DFQATT, CDR2 SNEGSKA (reference sequence). The CDR3 has 13 residues. V was pared by 6 bases and J by 6 bases, with 17 bases between. Concerning this clonotype itself: Antigen unknown.

Profiling that covered TCR beta VDJ and CDR3 relied on genomic DNA as its template. A single record per CDR3 protein comes from TCRdb applying MiXCR to the reads. The table shows about 190,000 distinct CDR3 sequences, with roughly half occurring only once. This TCR was sampled from a human donor in good health, serving as a control. The V gene is TRBV20-1, the J gene TRBJ1-2; the D gene is possibly TRBD1 (5 bases). Sequencing was carried out using sorted CD4+, CD8+, or CD8+CD57+ T cells (not recorded which) from PBMCs. The CDR3 sequence is CSASQGGADGYTF. The CDR3 DNA follows: TGCAGTGCCAGCCAGGGCGGCGCGGATGGCTACACCTTC.